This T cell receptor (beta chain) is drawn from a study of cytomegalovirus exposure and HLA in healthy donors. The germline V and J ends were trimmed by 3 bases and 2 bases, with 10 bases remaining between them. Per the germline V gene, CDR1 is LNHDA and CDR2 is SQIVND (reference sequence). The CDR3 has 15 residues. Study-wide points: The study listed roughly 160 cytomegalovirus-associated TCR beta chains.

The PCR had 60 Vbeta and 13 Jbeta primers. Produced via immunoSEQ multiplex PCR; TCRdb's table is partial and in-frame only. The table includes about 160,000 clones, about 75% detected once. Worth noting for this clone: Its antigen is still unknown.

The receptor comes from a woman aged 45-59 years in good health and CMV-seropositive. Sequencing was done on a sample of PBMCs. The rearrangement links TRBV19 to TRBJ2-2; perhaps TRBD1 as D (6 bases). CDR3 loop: CASSMNRVNTGELFF. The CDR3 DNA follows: TGTGCCAGTAGTATGAACAGGGTCAACACCGGGGAGCTGTTTTTT.